This TCR beta chain was profiled in a study of control samples from healthy donors and cancer patients. Libraries were prepared by immunoSEQ multiplex PCR; TCRdb keeps only in-frame clonotypes and omits some of them. The table lists over 150,000 clones, about 94% of them singletons. Germline CDR1 and CDR2: SGHAT and FQNNGV. Trimming cost V 3 bases and J 8 bases; bases outside gene matches: 5. The CDR3 is 14 amino acids. Sequences were obtained from PBMCs. The chain combines TRBV11-2 with TRBJ2-1, with TRBD1 identical over 9 bases. This TCR was recovered from a man aged 60 to 75 with colorectal cancer. The CDR3 is CASSLTGTGYEQFF. The CDR3 nucleotides read TGTGCCAGCAGCTTGACCGGGACAGGGTATGAGCAGTTCTTC.